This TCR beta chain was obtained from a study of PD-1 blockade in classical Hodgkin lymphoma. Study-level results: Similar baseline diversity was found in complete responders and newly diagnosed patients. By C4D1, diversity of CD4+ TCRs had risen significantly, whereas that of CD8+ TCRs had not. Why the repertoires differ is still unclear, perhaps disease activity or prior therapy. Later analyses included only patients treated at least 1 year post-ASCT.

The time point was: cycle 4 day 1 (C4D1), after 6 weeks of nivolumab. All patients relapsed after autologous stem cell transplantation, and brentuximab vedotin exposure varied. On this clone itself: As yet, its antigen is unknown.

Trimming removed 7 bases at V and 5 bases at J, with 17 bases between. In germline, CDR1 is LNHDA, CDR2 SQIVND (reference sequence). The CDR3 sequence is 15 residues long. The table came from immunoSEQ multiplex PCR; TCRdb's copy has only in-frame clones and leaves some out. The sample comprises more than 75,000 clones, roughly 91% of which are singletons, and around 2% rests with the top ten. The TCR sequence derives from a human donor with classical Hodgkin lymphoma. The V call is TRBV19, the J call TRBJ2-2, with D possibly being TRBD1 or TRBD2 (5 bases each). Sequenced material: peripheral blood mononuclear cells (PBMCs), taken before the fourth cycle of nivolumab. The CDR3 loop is CASTSVGPTTGELFF. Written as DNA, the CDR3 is TGTGCCAGTACCTCAGTGGGACCAACGACCGGGGAGCTGTTTTTT.